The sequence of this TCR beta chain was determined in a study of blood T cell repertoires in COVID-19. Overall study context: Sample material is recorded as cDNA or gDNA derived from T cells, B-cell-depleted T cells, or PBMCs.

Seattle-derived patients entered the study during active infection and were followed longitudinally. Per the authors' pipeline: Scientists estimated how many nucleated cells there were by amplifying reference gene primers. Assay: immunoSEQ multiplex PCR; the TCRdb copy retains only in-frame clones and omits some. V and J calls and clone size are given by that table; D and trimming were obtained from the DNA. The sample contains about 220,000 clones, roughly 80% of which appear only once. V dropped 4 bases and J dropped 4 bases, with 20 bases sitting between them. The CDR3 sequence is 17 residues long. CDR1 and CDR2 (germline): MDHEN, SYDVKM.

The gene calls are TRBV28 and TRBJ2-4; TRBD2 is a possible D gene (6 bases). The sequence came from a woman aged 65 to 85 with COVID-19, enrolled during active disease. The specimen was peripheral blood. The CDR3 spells CASSSGDFLGEKNIQYF. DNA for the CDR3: TGTGCCAGCAGTTCCGGGGACTTCCTAGGGGAAAAAAACATTCAGTACTTC.